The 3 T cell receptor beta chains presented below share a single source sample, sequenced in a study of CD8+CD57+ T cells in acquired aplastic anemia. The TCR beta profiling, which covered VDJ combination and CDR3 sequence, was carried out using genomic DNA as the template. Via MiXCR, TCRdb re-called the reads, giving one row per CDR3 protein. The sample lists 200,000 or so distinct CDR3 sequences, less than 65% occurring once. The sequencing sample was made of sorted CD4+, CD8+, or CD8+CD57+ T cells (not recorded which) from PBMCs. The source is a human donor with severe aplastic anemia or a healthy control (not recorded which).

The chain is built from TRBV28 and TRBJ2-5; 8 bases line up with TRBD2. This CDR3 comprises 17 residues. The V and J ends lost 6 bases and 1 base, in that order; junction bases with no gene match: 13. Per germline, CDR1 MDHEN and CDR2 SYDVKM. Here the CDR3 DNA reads TGTGCCAGCAGCCTACCGGGCGGGAGGACAGCCCAAGAGACCCAGTACTTC. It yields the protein CASSLPGGRTAQETQYF.

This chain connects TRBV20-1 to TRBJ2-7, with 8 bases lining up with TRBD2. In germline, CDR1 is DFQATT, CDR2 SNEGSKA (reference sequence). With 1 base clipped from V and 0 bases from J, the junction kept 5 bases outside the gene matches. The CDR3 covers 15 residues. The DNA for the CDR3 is TGCAGTGCTAGAGGTAGTAGCGGGAACTCCTACGAGCAGTACTTC. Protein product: CSARGSSGNSYEQYF.

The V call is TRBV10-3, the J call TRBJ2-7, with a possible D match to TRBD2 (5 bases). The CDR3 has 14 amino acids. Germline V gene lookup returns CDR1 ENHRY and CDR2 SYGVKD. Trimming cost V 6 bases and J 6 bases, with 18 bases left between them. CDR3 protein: CAISADRETGEQYF. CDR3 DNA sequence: TGTGCCATCAGCGCCGATAGGGAGACGGGCGAGCAGTACTTC.